This T cell receptor beta chain was profiled in a study of cytomegalovirus exposure and HLA in healthy donors. Study-wide context: A prior analysis found about 110 million unique TCR beta sequences from roughly 180 million T cells. The study, taken as a whole, reports: Presence/absence analyses supposed approximately even sequencing depth among donors. Analysis was performed later, and it showed HLA-associated TCR beta chains to be more clonally expanded than equally common others.

Comments on this clone: The antigen is not known.

Germline lookup yields CDR1 MGHRA and CDR2 YSYEKL. The V and J ends lost 1 base and 1 base, in that order; junction bases with no gene match: 8. There are 18 residues in the CDR3. Primers included in the PCR were 60 Vbeta and 13 Jbeta primers. Here immunoSEQ multiplex PCR was the method, and the copy in TCRdb shows in-frame clones only, minus some. The profile covers about 90,000 clones, with 65% to 85% appearing a single time and about 2.9% taken by the ten largest. The clonotype was recovered from a man aged 25-45 years in good health and CMV-seronegative. The V call is TRBV4-1, the J call TRBJ2-7; 12 nucleotides agree with TRBD2. The specimen sequenced was PBMCs. The CDR3 coding sequence is TGCGCCAGCAGCCAAGTCGACTTCCTAGCGGGGGGGTCCTACGAGCAGTACTTC. Its protein is CASSQVDFLAGGSYEQYF.